This TCR beta chain stems from a study of cytomegalovirus exposure and HLA in healthy donors. Study-level information: A later analysis reported the 120 validation repertoires used the same platform as the approximately 700 first-cohort repertoires. Whole-study findings and limits: Most TCR sequences were seen very rarely across donors, but some public TCRs occurred in many. Both high specificity and high sensitivity reportedly marked the classifier's diagnosis of cytomegalovirus status.

Remarks on this clone: The antigen is not known.

The V gene end was trimmed by 5 bases and the J gene end by 8 bases; junction bases not matched to a gene: 5. The CDR3 consists of 15 residues. Germline assignment: CDR1 MNHNS and CDR2 SASEGT. Produced via immunoSEQ multiplex PCR; TCRdb's table is partial and in-frame only. The sample lists 90,000 to 150,000 clones, 88% occurring once. The specimen was PBMCs. The rearrangement links TRBV6-1 to TRBJ2-1; the match to TRBD2 covers 14 bases. The source is a man between 18 and 35 years old in good health and CMV-seronegative. The CDR3 nucleotides are TGTGCCAGCAGTCGACTAGCGGGAGGGCCGGATGAGCAGTTCTTC. Protein sequence: CASSRLAGGPDEQFF.